This TCR beta chain came from a study of regulatory T cells in long-lasting Graves disease (dated by TCRdb to the early 2020s). For context, the study as a whole: Patients with newly diagnosed Graves' disease had been on antithyroid drugs for under 3 months. A total of approximately 35 samples underwent TCR sequencing: roughly 13 from persistent and around 20 from newly diagnosed Graves' disease patients. The study took place in China and was registered as a clinical trial. This study used TCR sequencing and RNA sequencing of peripheral blood to compare persistent Graves' disease patients against newly diagnosed Graves' disease patients.

The library was produced with multiplex PCR. TCRdb records Illumina HiSeq 4000 as the sequencer. CDR3 regions were amplified by Arm-PCR with iRepertoire HTBI primers to construct TCR beta libraries. PCR products were gel purified before sequencing. As for the authors' bioinformatics: Across samples, approximately 68 TRBV and 15 or so TRBJ segments were identified and used for gene usage analysis of CDR3 amino acid clonotypes. Filtered high-quality paired reads were merged into contigs using COPE and FqMerger. Contigs were aligned with BLAST to IMGT TRBV, TRBD and TRBJ reference genes, and CDR3 was defined per IMGT. Clonotypes above 0.1% frequency were classified as highly expanded clones. Repertoire diversity was measured by Shannon entropy, and V-J evenness by the Gini coefficient. Public clonotypes were defined as clonotypes shared by more than one individual. The public reads were reprocessed in TCRdb via fastp at Q25 and MiXCR, keeping in-frame beta chains. For every CDR3 protein sequence, its rows merge into one entry that carries the most common genes and DNA. The V and J calls shown here were made by TCRdb, not taken from the authors' results. The sample table shows 400,000 to 500,000 distinct CDR3 sequences, and just under 15% are seen once. Together, the top ten hold 16% of the sample.

This clonotype was detected ten times or more. Its antigen remains undetermined. Base-call qualities are not available, and no considerably larger clone is one nucleotide away. Broader findings and caveats from the paper: Persistent Graves' disease patients showed lower TCR Shannon entropy and fewer highly expanded clones than newly diagnosed patients, suggesting clonal expansion. The study examined only peripheral blood because the primary lesion, thyroid tissue, could not be accessed. Persistent patients shared more public clonotypes among themselves (around 2,500) than newly diagnosed patients did (approximately 970). As a limitation, the authors acknowledged that the small sample size may reduce accuracy. Only the TCR beta chain was sequenced and analyzed.

The label giving this sample's time point can be read as: newly diagnosed GD, antithyroid drugs for less than 3 months. For both TCR sequencing and RNA sequencing, RNA was extracted from PBMCs in TRIzol. Graves' disease was diagnosed according to American Thyroid Association guidelines. Recruitment of patients was carried out at an endocrinology department in Xi'an, China. Each patient gave around 9.2 milliliters of peripheral blood, collected in an EDTA anticoagulant tube. PBMCs were isolated by Ficoll Paque Plus density gradient separation without further T cell sorting. RNA quality was checked with an Agilent 2100 Bioanalyzer and agarose gel, and concentration with a NanoDrop 2000. This sample was shared with a second study, whose subject was T cells in Graves' hyperthyroidism and ophthalmopathy. Per the second study: A patient counted as having stable Graves' hyperthyroidism if no progression to ophthalmopathy occurred over 18 months of follow-up. The hyperthyroidism patients were between 18 and 65 years old and newly diagnosed, with a disease duration of less than 2 months. Patients with uncontrolled infections, other autoimmune diseases, pregnancy or lactation were excluded. Diagnoses were established on the basis of clinical symptoms, serum thyroxine and TRAb, thyroid ultrasound, and orbital computed tomography. For the first round of RT-PCR on the TCR CDR3, the HTBI primer set was used together with the Qiagen OneStep RT-PCR kit. Most expanded thyroid clonotypes (frequency above 0.001) were also detected in blood, a finding suggesting that blood repertoires may reflect thyroid immune responses. A model built on a 13 V-J signature distinguished ophthalmopathy from stable hyperthyroidism, reaching roughly 88% sensitivity and about 81% specificity in cross-validation and 80%/75% in testing. In validation, progression to ophthalmopathy was predicted by the model with about 70% sensitivity and about 72% specificity, a median of roughly six months before onset. A discovery cohort of about a hundred patients, 43 with Graves' ophthalmopathy and roughly 59 with stable Graves' hyperthyroidism, was used to find distinguishing TCR V-J signatures. Prospective prediction of ophthalmopathy was tested in an independent validation cohort of approximately 18 hyperthyroidism patients and 15 to 17 patients who later progressed to ophthalmopathy. For training and testing, the 80 to 100 patients in the discovery cohort were randomly divided in a 7:3 ratio. In addition, the study compared T-cell repertoires in thyroid tissue and in blood from roughly 6 Graves' hyperthyroidism patients. After blood sampling, hyperthyroidism patients were treated with methimazole at a starting dose of 30 mg daily, and ophthalmopathy patients were treated with high-dose intravenous methylprednisolone. Libraries were constructed in a second round of multiplex PCR, after which size selection and purification were performed. Paired-end sequencing of the libraries was performed with 100 bp reads on an Illumina HiSeq2000. SOAPnuke was used to process the raw data, throwing out any read that contained adapters or uncalled bases, had a mean Phred below 15, or lacked an exact constant-primer or identifier match. High-quality paired reads were merged with COPE v1.2.5, and unique nucleotide sequences were defined as clonotypes. MiTCR v1.1 was used to align the clonotypes against IMGT TRBV, TRBD and TRBJ reference segments. The analysis was restricted to V-J combinations with a frequency above 0.0001, which together covered 98% to 99.2% of the repertoires. The TCS score was defined as the ratio of F50 (clonal expansion) to E x V (chaos), calculated using BLOSUM62-based TCRdist between CDR3 peptides within each V-J. Welch's t-statistics and random forest reduced some 510 V-J features to about 13, which were used in a naive Bayes classifier (R e1071). Sample size was not statistically predetermined, and blinding of investigators to group allocation was not performed. The paper describes TCR Vbeta CDR3 sequencing of 120 to 150 peripheral blood samples, made up of about 41 ophthalmopathy patients, roughly 72 hyperthyroidism patients and about 17 progressor patients.

This material consisted of peripheral blood mononuclear cells (PBMCs), taken at new diagnosis, from a patient treated with antithyroid drugs. This TCR derives from a woman under 40 with Graves disease. Donor details come from another sample of the same person, matched by shared clones.

The CDR3 region reads CASSTGQTYGYTF. The nucleotide sequence reads as follows: TGTGCCAGCAGCACGGGACAGACCTATGGCTACACCTTC. This chain is built from TRBV7-9 and TRBJ1-2, and 7 junctional nucleotides match TRBD1. Taken from cysteine to phenylalanine, the CDR3 has 13 residues. This entry keeps only the CDR3 DNA: 39 bases, framed from base 1. Per the germline V gene (reference sequence), SEHNR is the CDR1 and FQNEAQ is the CDR2. The germline V end is reduced by 5 bases and the J end by 4 bases; junction bases left unmatched: 4.